The rows below give T cell receptor beta chains drawn from one sample of a study of blood T cell repertoires in COVID-19. Repertoires were generated with immunoSEQ multiplex PCR, while TCRdb's copy carries only in-frame clones and drops some. The sample lists around 290,000 clones; about nine tenths were seen once. The sequenced sample consisted of PBMCs or T cells enriched from blood (not recorded which). Every receptor here comes from a woman aged 40 to 49 who had recovered from COVID-19. Each CDR3 is given with its conserved first and last residue.

V	J	CDR3
TRBV20-1	TRBJ1-2	CSGDINYGYTF
TRBV11-2	TRBJ1-1	CASSLGGLNTEAFF
TRBV7-8	TRBJ2-2	CASSLIKNTGELFF
TRBV19	TRBJ2-1	CASSIEGGRNNEQFF
TRBV5-5	TRBJ1-2	CASSLGLGWGTGVYGYTF
TRBV7-2	TRBJ1-2	CASNRDNYGYTF
TRBV3-1/TRBV3-2	TRBJ2-2	CASSQVGGLAIGELFF
TRBV7-9	TRBJ1-2	CASSLEQHYGYTF
TRBV27	TRBJ2-2	CASRGLAEATGELFF
TRBV19	TRBJ1-2	CASSIVGTANYGYTF
TRBV5-1	TRBJ1-1	CASSLASGLNTEAFF
TRBV3-1/TRBV3-2	TRBJ2-6	CASSRQGRPGANVLTF
TRBV5-4	TRBJ1-1	CASSSWDRRNTEAFF
TRBV5-1	TRBJ2-3	CASSLGDWRGEADTQYF
TRBV30	TRBJ1-6	CAFSTGRSSPLHF
TRBV5-1	TRBJ1-2	CASSLGGQGNYGYTF
TRBV3-1/TRBV3-2	TRBJ1-1	CASSPWTGGDTEAFF
TRBV5-8	TRBJ2-1	CASSLGLTPYNEQFF
TRBV4-1	TRBJ1-4	CASSRDRDNGGEKLFF
TRBV20-1	TRBJ2-1	CSASGGDGAYNEQFF
TRBV27	TRBJ1-2	CASSLRGDRALKGNGYTF
TRBV19	TRBJ2-1	CASSMGRPQDEQFF
TRBV10-1	TRBJ2-3	CASSEAPTSGITNISTDTQYF
TRBV5-4	TRBJ2-1	CASSLATSSYNEQFF
TRBV5-1	TRBJ2-6	CASRQGQGSSGANVLTF
TRBV11-2	TRBJ2-5	CASSKLAGGQETQYF
TRBV11-3	TRBJ2-1	CASSSSGLRGGNEQFF
TRBV19	TRBJ1-1	CASSITRGRVEAFF
TRBV18	TRBJ2-1	CASSPPVRYNEQFF
TRBV5-1	TRBJ2-6	CASSYGTGSGANVLTF
TRBV24-1	TRBJ2-1	CATSDSPIGSVRNEQFF
TRBV7-8	TRBJ2-3	CASSPSGGPSTDTQYF
TRBV10-3	TRBJ2-3	CAISGSGLGTDTQYF
TRBV3-1/TRBV3-2	TRBJ2-1	CASSQALAGNLSENEQFF
TRBV27	TRBJ2-6	CASSSRRGLTFGANVLTF
TRBV2	TRBJ1-4	CASRVRDAGKLFF
TRBV6-4	TRBJ1-2	CASKPQGANYGYTF
TRBV28	TRBJ2-2	CASSFPGNTGELFF
TRBV29-1	TRBJ1-4	CSVEERDRRGTNEKLFF
TRBV6-5	TRBJ1-2	CASSYNKNTLGGTF
TRBV3-1/TRBV3-2	TRBJ2-5	CASSHRLAGGPGETQYF
TRBV20-1	TRBJ1-1	CSAWELTEAFF
TRBV4-2	TRBJ2-7	CASSQVRGESYEQYF
TRBV3-1/TRBV3-2	TRBJ1-1	CASSHRGIGEAFF
TRBV28	TRBJ2-7	CASTPSPGSYEQYF
TRBV5-4	TRBJ1-1	CASSGDRHQAEAFF
TRBV4-1	TRBJ2-2	CASSQRLAGGSGELFF